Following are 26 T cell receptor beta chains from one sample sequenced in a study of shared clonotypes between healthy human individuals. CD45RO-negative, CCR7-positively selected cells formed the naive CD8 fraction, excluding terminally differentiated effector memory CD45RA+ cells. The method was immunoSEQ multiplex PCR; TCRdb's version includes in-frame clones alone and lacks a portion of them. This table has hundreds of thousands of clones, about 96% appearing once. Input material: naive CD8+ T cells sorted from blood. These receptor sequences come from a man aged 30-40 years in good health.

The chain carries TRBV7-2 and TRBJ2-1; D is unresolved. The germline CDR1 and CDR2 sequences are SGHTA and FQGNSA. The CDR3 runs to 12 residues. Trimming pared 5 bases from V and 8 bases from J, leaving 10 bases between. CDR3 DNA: TGTGCCAGCAGCCCACCGCTCTATGAGCAGTTCTTC. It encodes CASSPPLYEQFF.

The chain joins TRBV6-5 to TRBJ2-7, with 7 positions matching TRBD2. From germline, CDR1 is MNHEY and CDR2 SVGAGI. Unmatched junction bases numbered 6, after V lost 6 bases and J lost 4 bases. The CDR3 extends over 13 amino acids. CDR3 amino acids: CASRASGSYEQYF. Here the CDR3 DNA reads TGTGCCAGCAGGGCTAGCGGATCTTACGAGCAGTACTTC.

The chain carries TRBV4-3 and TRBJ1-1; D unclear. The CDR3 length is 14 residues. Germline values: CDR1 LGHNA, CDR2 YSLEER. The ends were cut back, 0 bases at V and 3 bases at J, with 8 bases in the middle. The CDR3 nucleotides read TGCGCCAGCAGCCAAGATTGGGAGTACACTGAAGCTTTCTTT. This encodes CASSQDWEYTEAFF.

This CDR3 reads CAGGWSNQPQHF. CDR3 nucleotide sequence: TGTGCCGGAGGGTGGAGCAATCAGCCCCAGCATTTT. The chain uses TRBV7-2 and TRBJ1-5; no clear D. CDR1 and CDR2 (germline): SGHTA, FQGNSA. V was pared by 11 bases and J by 1 base, with 9 bases between. CDR3 size: 12 residues.

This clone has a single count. The CDR3 DNA follows: TGTGCCAGCAGCAACGCTTACAATGAGCAGTTCTTC. It is translated as CASSNAYNEQFF. The V and J genes are TRBV7-9 and TRBJ2-1; no definite D call. Looked up from germline, CDR1 is SEHNR and CDR2 is FQNEAQ (reference sequence). This CDR3 comprises 12 residues. Trimming shortened V by 5 bases and J by 4 bases, and 6 bases separated the two germline ends.

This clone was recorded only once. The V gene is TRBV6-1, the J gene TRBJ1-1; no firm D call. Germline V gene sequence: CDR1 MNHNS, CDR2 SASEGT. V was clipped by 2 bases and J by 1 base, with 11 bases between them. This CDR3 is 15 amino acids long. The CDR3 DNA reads TGTGCCAGCAGTGAATTCGTGGGCGCGAACACTGAAGCTTTCTTT. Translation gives CASSEFVGANTEAFF.

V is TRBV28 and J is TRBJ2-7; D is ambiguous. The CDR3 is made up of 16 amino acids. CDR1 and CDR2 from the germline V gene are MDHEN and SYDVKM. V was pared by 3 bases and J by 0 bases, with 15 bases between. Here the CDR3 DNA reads TGTGCCAGCAGTTTGGAGTCTCGCAGGTTCTCCTACGAGCAGTACTTC. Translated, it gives CASSLESRRFSYEQYF.

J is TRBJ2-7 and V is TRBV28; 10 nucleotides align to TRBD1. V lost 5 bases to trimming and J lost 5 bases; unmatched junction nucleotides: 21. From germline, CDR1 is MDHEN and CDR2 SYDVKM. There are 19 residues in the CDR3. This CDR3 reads CASSPRLRTDRGRVDEQYF. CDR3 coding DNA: TGTGCCAGCAGTCCCCGTCTGAGGACAGACAGGGGGCGCGTGGACGAGCAGTACTTC.

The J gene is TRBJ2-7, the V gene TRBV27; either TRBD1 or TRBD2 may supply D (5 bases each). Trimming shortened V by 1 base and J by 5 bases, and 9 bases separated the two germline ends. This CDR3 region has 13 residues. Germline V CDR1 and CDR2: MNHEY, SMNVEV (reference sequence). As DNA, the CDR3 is TGTGCCAGCAGTTTATTCCGGGGCCACGAGCAGTACTTC. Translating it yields CASSLFRGHEQYF.

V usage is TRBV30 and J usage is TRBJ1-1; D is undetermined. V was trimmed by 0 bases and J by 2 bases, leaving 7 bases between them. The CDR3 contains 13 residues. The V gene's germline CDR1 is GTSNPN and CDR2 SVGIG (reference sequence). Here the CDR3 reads CAWSVWVNTEAFF. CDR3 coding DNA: TGTGCCTGGAGTGTCTGGGTCAACACTGAAGCTTTCTTT. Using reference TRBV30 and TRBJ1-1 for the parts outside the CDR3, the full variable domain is SQTIHQWPATLVQPVGSPLSLECTVEGTSNPNLYWYRQAAGRGLQLLFYSVGIGQISSEVPQNLSASRPQDRQFILSSKKLLLSDSGFYLCAWSVWVNTEAFFGQGTRLTVV.

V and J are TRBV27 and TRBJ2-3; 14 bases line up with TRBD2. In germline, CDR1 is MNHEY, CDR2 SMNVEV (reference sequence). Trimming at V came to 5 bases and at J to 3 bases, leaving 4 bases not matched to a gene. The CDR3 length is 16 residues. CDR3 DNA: TGTGCCAGCAGTGGACTAGCGGGAGGTTTAACAGATACGCAGTATTTT. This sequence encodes CASSGLAGGLTDTQYF.

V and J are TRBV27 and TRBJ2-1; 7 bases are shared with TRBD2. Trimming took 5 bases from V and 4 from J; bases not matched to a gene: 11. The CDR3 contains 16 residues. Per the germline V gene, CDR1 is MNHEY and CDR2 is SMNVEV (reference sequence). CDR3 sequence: CASSPSGSGTYNEQFF. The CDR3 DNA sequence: TGTGCCAGCAGTCCTTCGGGGAGCGGGACTTACAATGAGCAGTTCTTC.

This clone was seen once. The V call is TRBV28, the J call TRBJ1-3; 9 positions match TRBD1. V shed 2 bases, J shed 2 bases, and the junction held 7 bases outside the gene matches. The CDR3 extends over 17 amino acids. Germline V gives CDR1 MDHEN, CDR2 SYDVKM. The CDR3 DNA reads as TGTGCCAGCAGTTTACGCTCCGACAGGGGGACTGGAAACACCATATATTTT. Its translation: CASSLRSDRGTGNTIYF.

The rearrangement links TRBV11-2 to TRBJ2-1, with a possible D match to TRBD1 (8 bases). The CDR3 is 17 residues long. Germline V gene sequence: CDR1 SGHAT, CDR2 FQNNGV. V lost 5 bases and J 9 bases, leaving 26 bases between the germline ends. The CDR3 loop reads CASSGTGRSAGVIEQFF. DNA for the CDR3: TGTGCCAGCAGCGGGACAGGCCGATCCGCGGGAGTCATTGAGCAGTTCTTC. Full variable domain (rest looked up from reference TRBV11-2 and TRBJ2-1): EAGVAQSPRYKIIEKRQSVAFWCNPISGHATLYWYQQILGQGPKLLIQFQNNGVVDDSQLPKDRFSAERLKGVDSTLKIQPAKLEDSAVYLCASSGTGRSAGVIEQFFGPGTRLTVL.

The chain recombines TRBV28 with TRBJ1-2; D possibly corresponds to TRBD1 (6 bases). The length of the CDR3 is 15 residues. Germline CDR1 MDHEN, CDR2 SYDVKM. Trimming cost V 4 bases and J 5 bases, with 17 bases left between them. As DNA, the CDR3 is TGTGCCAGCAGTTCACTACAGGGTGCGGGATATGGCTACACCTTC. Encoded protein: CASSSLQGAGYGYTF.

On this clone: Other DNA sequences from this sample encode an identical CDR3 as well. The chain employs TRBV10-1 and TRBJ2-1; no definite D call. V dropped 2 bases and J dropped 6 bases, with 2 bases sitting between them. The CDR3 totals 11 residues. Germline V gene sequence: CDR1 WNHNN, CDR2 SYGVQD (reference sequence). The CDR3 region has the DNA TGCGCCAGCAGTGAGGGCAATGAGCAGTTCTTC. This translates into CASSEGNEQFF.

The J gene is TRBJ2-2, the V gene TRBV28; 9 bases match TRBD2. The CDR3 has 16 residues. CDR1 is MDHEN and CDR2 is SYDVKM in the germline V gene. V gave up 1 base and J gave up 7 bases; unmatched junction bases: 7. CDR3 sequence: CASSLLAGGTSGELFF. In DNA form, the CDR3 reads TGTGCCAGCAGTTTATTGGCGGGAGGGACGAGCGGGGAGCTGTTTTTT.

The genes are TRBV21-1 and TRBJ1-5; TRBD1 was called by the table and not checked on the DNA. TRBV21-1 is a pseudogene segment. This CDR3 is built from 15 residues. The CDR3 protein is CASSKVAGLDQPQHF. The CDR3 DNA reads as TGTGCCAGCAGCAAAGTCGCAGGGCTAGATCAGCCCCAGCATTTT.

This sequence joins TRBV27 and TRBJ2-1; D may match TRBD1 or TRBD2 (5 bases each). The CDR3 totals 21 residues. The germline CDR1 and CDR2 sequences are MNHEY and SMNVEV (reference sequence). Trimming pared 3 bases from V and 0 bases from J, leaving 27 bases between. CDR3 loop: CASSFSFRWGVWDGSYNEQFF. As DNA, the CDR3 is TGTGCCAGCAGTTTTTCGTTCAGGTGGGGCGTCTGGGACGGCTCCTACAATGAGCAGTTCTTC.

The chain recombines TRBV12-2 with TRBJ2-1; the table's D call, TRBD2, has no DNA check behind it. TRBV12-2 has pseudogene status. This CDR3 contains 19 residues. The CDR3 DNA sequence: TGTGCAAGTCGCCCCCCGGGACTAGCGGGAGGCAAACGCTACAATGAGCAGTTCTTC. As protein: CASRPPGLAGGKRYNEQFF.

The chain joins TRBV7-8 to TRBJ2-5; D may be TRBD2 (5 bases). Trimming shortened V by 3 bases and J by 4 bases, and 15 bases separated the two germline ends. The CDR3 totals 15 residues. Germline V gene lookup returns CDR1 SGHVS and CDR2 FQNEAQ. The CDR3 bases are TGTGCCAGCAGCTTCGTAGGGAGCGAGGGAGAGACCCAGTACTTC. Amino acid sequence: CASSFVGSEGETQYF.

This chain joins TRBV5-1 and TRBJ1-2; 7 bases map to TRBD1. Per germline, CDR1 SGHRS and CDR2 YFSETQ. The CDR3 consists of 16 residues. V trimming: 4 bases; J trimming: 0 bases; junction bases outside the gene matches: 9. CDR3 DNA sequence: TGCGCCAGCAGCGGGGGGACAGCTTCGTCTAACTATGGCTACACCTTC. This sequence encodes CASSGGTASSNYGYTF.

The CDR3 DNA follows: TGTGCCAGCAGTACCTCAGGGGGCCTATACAATGAGCAGTTCTTC. It encodes CASSTSGGLYNEQFF. The rearrangement links TRBV27 to TRBJ2-1; the match to TRBD1 covers 8 bases. Trimming removed 5 bases from V and 4 bases from J; junction bases left unmatched: 7. CDR1 and CDR2 from the germline V gene are MNHEY and SMNVEV (reference sequence). The CDR3 is made up of 15 amino acids.

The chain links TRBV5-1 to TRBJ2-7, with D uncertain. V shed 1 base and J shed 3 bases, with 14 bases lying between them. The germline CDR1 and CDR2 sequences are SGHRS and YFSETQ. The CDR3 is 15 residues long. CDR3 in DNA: TGCGCCAGCAGCTTGCAATTGGGGATGAGCTACGAGCAGTACTTC. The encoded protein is CASSLQLGMSYEQYF.

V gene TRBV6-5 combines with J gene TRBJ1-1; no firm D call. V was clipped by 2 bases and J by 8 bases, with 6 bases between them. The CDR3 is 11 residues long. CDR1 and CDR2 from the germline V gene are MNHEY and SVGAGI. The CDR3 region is CASSYAAEAFF. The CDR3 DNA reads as TGTGCCAGCAGTTACGCAGCAGAAGCTTTCTTT.

This chain's CDR3 is CASSPSGRERYEQYF. Here the CDR3 DNA reads TGTGCCAGCAGCCCTAGCGGGCGGGAGCGGTACGAGCAGTACTTC. This chain joins TRBV7-8 and TRBJ2-7; 8 bases agree with TRBD2. Germline CDR1 SGHVS, CDR2 FQNEAQ. The V and J ends lost 5 bases and 4 bases, in that order; junction bases with no gene match: 10. The CDR3 runs to 15 residues.